Below, 9 T cell receptor beta chains from the same sample are listed, as sequenced in a study of cytomegalovirus exposure and HLA in healthy donors (dated by TCRdb to the late 2010s). The library was made by the immunoSEQ multiplex PCR assay. The multiplex PCR relied on a mix of 60 forward primers for TCR Vbeta segments and 13 reverse primers for TCR Jbeta segments. TCRdb re-hosts the immuneACCESS table, in-frame sequences only. Its copies lack some clones; in the studies checked, an unresolved V gene accounts for under half of them, and the cause for the rest is not known. The sample table shows 160,000 or so clones, and around four fifths are seen once. The top ten hold over 0.95% of the sample. Sample: PBMCs. The receptor source for this set is a woman in her forties or fifties in good health and CMV-seronegative.

The V gene is TRBV4-1, the J gene TRBJ2-7; TRBD1 matches at 7 bases. The CDR3 loop spans 15 amino acids. Germline CDR1 and CDR2: MGHRA and YSYEKL. The V gene end was trimmed by 4 bases and the J gene end by 5 bases; junction bases not matched to a gene: 11. The CDR3: CASSRKGGTVDEQYF. Here the CDR3 DNA reads TGCGCCAGCAGCCGCAAAGGTGGGACAGTCGACGAGCAGTACTTC.

This clone has just one count. The chain uses TRBV18 and TRBJ1-5; D ambiguous. The V end lost 2 bases, the J end lost 7 bases, and 9 bases lay between the germline ends. The CDR3 extends over 13 amino acids. Looked up from germline, CDR1 is KGHSH and CDR2 is LQKENI. CDR3 in amino acids: CASSPESGQPQHF. The CDR3 bases are TGTGCCAGCTCACCAGAGTCGGGACAGCCCCAGCATTTT.

The DNA of the CDR3 is TGTGCCAGCAGCCAGACCGCCGGGACTGCATTCTACGAGCAGTACTTC. Amino acids: CASSQTAGTAFYEQYF. This chain links TRBV5-6 with TRBJ2-7; the D gene is possibly TRBD2 (6 bases). Trimming removed 4 bases at V and 3 bases at J, with 20 bases between. There are 16 residues in the CDR3. Germline loops: CDR1 SGHDT, CDR2 YYEEEE.

This clone was detected a few times. The V call is TRBV19, the J call TRBJ1-2; D is perhaps TRBD1 (5 bases). Germline CDR1 reads LNHDA; CDR2 reads SQIVND (reference sequence). V lost 3 bases and J lost 4, with 12 bases in between. The CDR3 is made up of 14 amino acids. The DNA of the CDR3 is TGTGCCAGTAGTATTAATCGGGGGGGCTATGGCTACACCTTC. It codes for CASSINRGGYGYTF.

This chain links TRBV18 with TRBJ2-1; 8 bases are a match to TRBD2. Germline V gene data show CDR1 as KGHSH and CDR2 as LQKENI. The CDR3 runs to 15 residues. V dropped 4 bases and J dropped 8; count of bases not matched to a gene: 10. As DNA, the CDR3 is TGTGCCAGCTCACAAGGGCTAGCGGGTGTGTATGAGCAGTTCTTC. Its translation is CASSQGLAGVYEQFF. Complete variable domain (other parts from reference TRBV18 and TRBJ2-1): NAGVMQNPRHLVRRRGQEARLRCSPMKGHSHVYWYRQLPEEGLKFMVYLQKENIIDESGMPKERFSAEFPKEGPSILRIQQVVRGDSAAYFCASSQGLAGVYEQFFGPGTRLTVL.

There are a few counts of this clone. V gene TRBV12-2 combines with J gene TRBJ2-1; the DNA was not used to check the table's D call, TRBD1. TRBV12-2 is labeled a pseudogene. The CDR3 consists of 16 residues. The DNA for the CDR3 is TGTGCAAGTCACTTAAGAGCACCGGGGACAAACAATGAGCAGTTCTTC. Translating gives CASHLRAPGTNNEQFF.

This chain links TRBV6-5 with TRBJ1-5, with a weak D call TRBD1 (5 bases). V was trimmed by 2 bases and J by 4 bases, leaving 12 bases between them. The germline V gene encodes CDR1 MNHEY and CDR2 SVGAGI. This CDR3 contains 15 residues. DNA of the CDR3: TGTGCCAGCAGTTACCGGGGGGGGATTAATCAGCCCCAGCATTTT. Translated: CASSYRGGINQPQHF.

The CDR3 DNA sequence: TGCGCCAGCGGGACACTTGGAAACACCATATATTTT. Translation gives CASGTLGNTIYF. This rearrangement joins TRBV4-3 to TRBJ1-3; possible D gene TRBD1, 6 bases. Trimming pared 8 bases from V and 3 bases from J, leaving 8 bases between. This CDR3 region has 12 residues. Germline lookup yields CDR1 LGHNA and CDR2 YSLEER.

The chain employs TRBV10-1 and TRBJ1-3, with D unclear. The CDR3 is 13 amino acids. The V end was cut by 4 bases, the J end by 2 bases, with 6 bases between. Germline V CDR1 and CDR2: WNHNN, SYGVQD (reference sequence). The CDR3 spells CASSGTPGNTIYF. CDR3 bases: TGCGCCAGCAGTGGAACTCCTGGAAACACCATATATTTT.